This T cell receptor beta chain came from a study of T-cell memory formation after mild COVID-19. Study context: Each donor largely had its own TCR clusters.

A remark on this clonotype: Its antigen remains unidentified.

The study, taken as a whole, reports: Contracting clones from day 15 to 85 showed balanced CD4/CD8; later expanders favored CD4+. SARS-CoV-2 specificity was not confirmed for second-wave clones peaking on day 37.

Using its own MiXCR run on the 5' RACE reads, TCRdb lists one record per CDR3 protein. The table includes over 300,000 distinct CDR3 sequences, 20% to 25% detected once. The germline CDR1 and CDR2 sequences are MNHEY and SVGEGT. This CDR3 is built from 16 residues. J was trimmed by 11 bases and V by 2 bases; bases with no gene match: 11. This sequence was found in a man between 18 and 29 years old who had mild COVID-19 (a few samples of this study predate the infection). Cell type and time point are not known. The J gene is TRBJ1-6, the V gene TRBV6-2 or TRBV6-3; 8 positions match TRBD1. The sequenced material came from PBMCs or a T cell subset sorted from them (not recorded which). The CDR3 sequence is CASSYGSTGVYTPLHF. CDR3 nucleotides: TGTGCCAGCAGTTACGGGTCGACAGGGGTATATACACCCCTCCACTTT.